This T cell receptor beta chain is from a study of blood T cell repertoires in COVID-19. The CDR3 is 14 amino acids. With V trimmed by 4 bases and J by 7 bases, 4 bases remained unmatched. The germline CDR1 and CDR2 sequences are SGHRS and YFSETQ. Sequencing used immunoSEQ multiplex PCR; TCRdb keeps in-frame clones, though not all of them. The table has fewer than 200,000 clones, 75% to 85% seen once. This sequence was found in a man aged 45-65 years who had recovered from COVID-19. Sequenced: PBMCs or T cells enriched from blood (not recorded which). The chain combines TRBV5-1 with TRBJ1-6; 8 nucleotides match TRBD1. As DNA, the CDR3 is TGCGCCAGCAGCAGGACAGGGCGCAATTCACCCCTCCACTTT. Protein: CASSRTGRNSPLHF.